This TCR beta chain stems from a study of blood T cell repertoires in COVID-19. Study in general: Both acute and convalescent COVID-19 samples were obtained from the United States, Italy and Spain. From T cells, B-cell-depleted T cells, or PBMCs came the material, which was cDNA or gDNA.

Original data processing: Amplification with reference gene primers provided the estimates of nucleated cell counts. Clones were read by immunoSEQ multiplex PCR, and TCRdb kept only the in-frame ones, dropping some. That table supplies the V and J calls and clone size; D and trimming were determined from the DNA. The sample consists of about 86,000 clones, over 80% of them appearing once. The CDR3 consists of 16 residues. Germline lookup yields CDR1 MNHEY and CDR2 SVGEGT. The V segment lost 1 base and the J segment 3 bases; nucleotides outside the gene matches: 7. The V gene is TRBV6-2 or TRBV6-3, the J gene TRBJ1-2, with TRBD1 matching 8 bases. The clonotype was recovered from a woman aged 80 or over with active or convalescent COVID-19. The sequencing sample was made of peripheral blood. The CDR3 coding sequence is TGTGCCAGCAGTTACTTTCAGGGGGCGTTTCACTATGGCTACACCTTC. Translating gives CASSYFQGAFHYGYTF.